This T cell receptor (beta chain) appears in the sequencing data of a study of identical twins. TCRdb analysed the 5' RACE reads with MiXCR anew, one entry per CDR3 protein. The table records fewer than 900,000 distinct CDR3 sequences, roughly 18% of them present only once. The CDR3 runs to 16 residues. V lost 0 bases to trimming and J lost 4 bases; unmatched junction nucleotides: 5. Germline V gives CDR1 MNHEY, CDR2 SVGAGI. This clonotype has more than one count but fewer than ten. The sample also formed part of further work on T cells expressing NK-cell markers. That investigation notes: Dominant NKG2C+ clonotypes made up roughly 1.0-8% of CD8+ T cells in a handful of donors. Uncertainty persisted over the HCMV specificity of expanded NKG2C+ T cell clones.

The TCR originated in a woman under 30 in good health. The gene calls are TRBV6-5 and TRBJ2-1; 8 nucleotides agree with TRBD2. The sequenced material came from PBMCs. CDR3 loop: CASSYSGSGGYNEQFF. The CDR3 DNA reads TGTGCCAGCAGTTACTCGGGGAGCGGGGGTTACAATGAGCAGTTCTTC.